The 19 T cell receptor beta chains presented below share a single source sample, sequenced in a study of blood T cell repertoires in COVID-19. Assay used: immunoSEQ multiplex PCR; TCRdb lists only in-frame clones, some missing. The table lists some 220,000 clones, about 88% of them singletons. The sample taken for sequencing was PBMCs or T cells enriched from blood (not recorded which). The receptors derive from a woman younger than 45 who had recovered from COVID-19.

This chain links TRBV12-3 or TRBV12-4 with TRBJ2-2; a possible D gene is TRBD1 (6 bases). The CDR3 contains 13 residues. The V and J ends lost 6 bases and 7 bases respectively, with 12 bases between them. Written as DNA, the CDR3 is TGTGCCAGCAGCCGGAACAGGGACGGGGAGCTGTTTTTT. It translates to CASSRNRDGELFF.

The CDR3 DNA follows: TGCAGTGCTTCTCGTAGAAATGAGCAGTTCTTC. The encoded protein is CSASRRNEQFF. The rearrangement joins TRBV20-1 to TRBJ2-1; D uncertain. V was pared by 5 bases and J by 7 bases, with 9 bases between. From germline, CDR1 is DFQATT and CDR2 SNEGSKA (reference sequence). The CDR3 contains 11 residues.

The genes are TRBV9 and TRBJ1-3; no clear D. Germline-derived CDR1 and CDR2 are SGDLS and YYNGEE. This CDR3 has 13 amino acids. V lost 3 bases, J lost 8 bases, and 12 bases lay in between. The chain's CDR3 is CASSGTLSDTIYF. DNA for the CDR3: TGTGCCAGCAGCGGCACCTTGAGTGACACCATATATTTT.

As DNA, the CDR3 is TGTGCCAGCAGCTTAGCGGGATGGGCGGGGAGCTCCTACGAGCAGTACTTC. This codes for CASSLAGWAGSSYEQYF. This chain links TRBV7-2 with TRBJ2-7; tentative D call: TRBD2 (6 bases). Per the germline V gene, CDR1 is SGHTA and CDR2 is FQGNSA. The CDR3 has 17 amino acids. V was cut by 0 bases and J by 0 bases, with 15 bases left in between. Full variable domain (outside the CDR3, taken from reference TRBV7-2 and TRBJ2-7): GAGVSQSPSNKVTEKGKDVELRCDPISGHTALYWYRQSLGQGLEFLIYFQGNSAPDKSGLPSDRFSAERTGGSVSTLTIQRTQQEDSAVYLCASSLAGWAGSSYEQYFGPGTRLTVT.

The chain uses TRBV15 and TRBJ2-2; 11 bases align to TRBD2. The V gene end was trimmed by 0 bases and the J gene end by 3 bases; junction bases not matched to a gene: 15. Germline-derived CDR1 and CDR2 are LNHNV and YYDKDF (reference sequence). The CDR3 runs to 21 residues. The CDR3 region is CATSRDLFYGSGGAYTGELFF. In DNA form, the CDR3 reads TGTGCCACCAGCAGAGATTTGTTTTATGGTAGCGGGGGGGCCTACACCGGGGAGCTGTTTTTT.

V and J are TRBV28 and TRBJ1-2; 9 bases line up with TRBD1. The ends lost 2 bases at V and 4 bases at J; junction bases unmatched: 5. The CDR3 is 15 residues long. From germline, CDR1 is MDHEN and CDR2 SYDVKM. Here the CDR3 DNA reads TGTGCCAGCAGTTTAAGGACAGGGGAAGGCTATGGCTACACCTTC. Protein sequence: CASSLRTGEGYGYTF.

The chain carries TRBV7-2 and TRBJ2-1, with 14 bases that match TRBD2. Unmatched junction bases numbered 0, after V lost 1 base and J lost 4 bases. The CDR3 is 16 amino acids. Germline V gene sequence: CDR1 SGHTA, CDR2 FQGNSA. The CDR3, as DNA: TGTGCCAGCAGCTTAGGACTAGCGGGGGGGTACAATGAGCAGTTCTTC. Translation: CASSLGLAGGYNEQFF.

The chain is built from TRBV12-3 or TRBV12-4 and TRBJ2-3; D unclear. V shed 6 bases and J shed 3 bases, with 10 bases lying between them. The CDR3 contains 13 residues. CDR3 sequence: CASSPRVTDTQYF. CDR3 nucleotide sequence: TGTGCCAGCAGCCCTCGGGTTACAGATACGCAGTATTTT.

V gene TRBV6-5 combines with J gene TRBJ2-1, with a weak D call TRBD1 (5 bases). Germline CDR1 is MNHEY and CDR2 is SVGAGI. V was pared by 7 bases and J by 5 bases, with 12 bases between. The CDR3 runs 13 residues. For the CDR3, the DNA is TGTGCCAGCAAGTCCCCAGGGAACAATGAGCAGTTCTTC. Protein: CASKSPGNNEQFF.

The rearrangement links TRBV11-2 to TRBJ1-2; the match to TRBD1 covers 11 bases. The CDR3 totals 15 residues. Per the germline V gene, CDR1 is SGHAT and CDR2 is FQNNGV. The V gene end was trimmed by 1 base and the J gene end by 8 bases; junction bases not matched to a gene: 6. In nucleotides, the CDR3 is TGTGCCAGCAGCTTAGGAGGACAGGGGGCGTGGGGCTACACCTTC. Amino acid sequence: CASSLGGQGAWGYTF.

The chain carries TRBV4-1 and TRBJ1-2; D call uncertain. Deletions cut 4 bases from V and 2 bases from J, with 14 bases between. The germline V gene has CDR1 MGHRA and CDR2 YSYEKL. CDR3 length equals 15 residues. DNA of the CDR3: TGCGCCAGCAGCCCACGCAGGTTCGACAACTATGGCTACACCTTC. Its translation is CASSPRRFDNYGYTF.

Of note for this clone: This sequence is one base from a far larger clone and is likely a read error. The chain has TRBV4-3 and TRBJ2-1; possible D gene TRBD1, 5 bases. The germline CDR1 and CDR2 sequences are LGHNA and YSLEER. This CDR3 is built from 13 residues. Trimming shortened V by 3 bases and J by 4 bases, and 7 bases separated the two germline ends. CDR3 DNA: TGCGCCAGCAGCCAGACAGATTACAATGAGCAGTTCTTC. Translating gives CASSQTDYNEQFF.

CDR3 sequence reads: CASSGGKVGYTF. The CDR3 DNA follows: TGTGCCAGCAGCGGGGGGAAGGTGGGCTACACCTTC. The gene calls are TRBV12-3 or TRBV12-4 and TRBJ1-2, with D tentatively TRBD1 (5 bases). This CDR3 region has 12 residues. Trimming cost V 6 bases and J 8 bases, with 13 bases left between them.

The rearrangement uses TRBV6-5 and TRBJ1-2, with 10 bases that match TRBD1. The CDR3 consists of 15 residues. V gave up 3 bases and J gave up 5 bases; unmatched junction bases: 6. Germline V CDR1 and CDR2: MNHEY, SVGAGI. The CDR3 reads CASSYRDRGLYGYTF. The CDR3 DNA follows: TGTGCCAGCAGTTATCGTGACAGGGGGCTGTATGGCTACACCTTC.

V is TRBV7-2 and J is TRBJ2-2; tentative D call: TRBD2 (5 bases). CDR3 length: 13 amino acids. Trimming took off 5 bases at V and 6 bases at J, with 10 bases between the two ends. Looked up from germline, CDR1 is SGHTA and CDR2 is FQGNSA. In DNA form, the CDR3 reads TGTGCCAGCAGCGAGAGGGTTGCCGGGGAGCTGTTTTTT. It codes for CASSERVAGELFF.

The J gene is TRBJ1-1, the V gene TRBV6-5; perhaps TRBD1 as D (6 bases). V was cut by 11 bases and J by 4 bases, with 17 bases left in between. The CDR3 consists of 13 residues. CDR1 MNHEY and CDR2 SVGAGI come from the germline V gene. The CDR3 protein is CAARDRDTTEAFF. CDR3 coding DNA: TGTGCCGCCAGAGACCGGGACACCACTGAAGCTTTCTTT.

The V call is TRBV18, the J call TRBJ2-7, with D perhaps TRBD1 (5 bases). Trimming left V 3 bases short and J 3 bases short, with 21 bases between. The V gene's germline CDR1 is KGHSH and CDR2 LQKENI. The CDR3 is made up of 17 amino acids. The CDR3 reads CASSPYSGRWEIYEQYF. The DNA for the CDR3 is TGTGCCAGCTCACCTTATTCAGGGCGGTGGGAAATCTACGAGCAGTACTTC.

The rearrangement links TRBV5-1 to TRBJ2-7; weak D call: TRBD1 (6 bases). This CDR3 has 14 amino acids. Germline V lookup: CDR1 SGHRS, CDR2 YFSETQ. Trimming removed 2 bases at V and 4 bases at J, with 13 bases between. CDR3 loop: CASSLPGQLYEQYF. DNA for the CDR3: TGCGCCAGCAGCTTACCGGGACAATTATACGAGCAGTACTTC.

This clone was seen once. This chain links TRBV7-2 with TRBJ2-7, with TRBD2 as a possible D gene (5 bases). V was shortened by 0 bases and J by 0 bases, with 6 bases between the two germline ends. Germline V lookup: CDR1 SGHTA, CDR2 FQGNSA. CDR3 length: 14 amino acids. The CDR3 DNA reads TGTGCCAGCAGCTTAGCACTAGACTCCTACGAGCAGTACTTC. As protein: CASSLALDSYEQYF.